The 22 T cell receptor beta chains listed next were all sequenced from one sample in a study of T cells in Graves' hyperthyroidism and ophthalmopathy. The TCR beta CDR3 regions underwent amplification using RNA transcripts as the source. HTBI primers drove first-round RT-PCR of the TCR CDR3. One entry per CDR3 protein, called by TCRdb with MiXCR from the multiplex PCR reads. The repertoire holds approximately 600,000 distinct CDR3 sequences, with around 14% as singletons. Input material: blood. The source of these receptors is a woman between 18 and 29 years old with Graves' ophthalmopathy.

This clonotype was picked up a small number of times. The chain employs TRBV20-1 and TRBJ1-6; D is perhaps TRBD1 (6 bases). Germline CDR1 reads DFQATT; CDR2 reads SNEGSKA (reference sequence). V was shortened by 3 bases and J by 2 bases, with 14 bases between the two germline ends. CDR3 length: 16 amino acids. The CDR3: CSARVRGLAYNSPLHF. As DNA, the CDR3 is TGCAGTGCTAGGGTTCGGGGGCTGGCCTATAATTCACCCCTCCACTTT.

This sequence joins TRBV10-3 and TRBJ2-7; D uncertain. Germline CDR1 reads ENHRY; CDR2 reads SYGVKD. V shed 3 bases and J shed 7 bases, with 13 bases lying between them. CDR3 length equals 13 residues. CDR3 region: CAISENSDNEQYF. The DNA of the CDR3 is TGTGCCATCAGTGAAAACAGTGACAATGAGCAGTACTTC.

CDR3 sequence: CASSWGLAGGQHEQYF. The CDR3 DNA reads as TGTGCCAGCAGCTGGGGACTAGCGGGAGGGCAGCACGAGCAGTACTTC. J is TRBJ2-7 and V is TRBV7-8, with 16 nucleotides matching TRBD2. The V gene's germline CDR1 is SGHVS and CDR2 FQNEAQ. With 4 bases clipped from V and 5 bases from J, the junction kept 5 bases outside the gene matches. The CDR3 sequence is 16 residues long.

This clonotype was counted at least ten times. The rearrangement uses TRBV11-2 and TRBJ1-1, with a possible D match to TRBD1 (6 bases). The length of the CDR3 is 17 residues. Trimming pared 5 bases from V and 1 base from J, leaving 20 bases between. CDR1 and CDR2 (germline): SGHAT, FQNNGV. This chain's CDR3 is CASSPRQEPQENTEAFF. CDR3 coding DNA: TGTGCCAGCAGCCCCCGACAGGAACCTCAAGAGAACACTGAAGCTTTCTTT.

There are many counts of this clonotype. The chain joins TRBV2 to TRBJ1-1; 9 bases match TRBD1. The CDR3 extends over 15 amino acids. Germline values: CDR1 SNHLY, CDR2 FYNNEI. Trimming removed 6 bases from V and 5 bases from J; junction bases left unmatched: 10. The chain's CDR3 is CASSAIQGAFTEAFF. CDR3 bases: TGTGCCAGCAGCGCTATACAGGGGGCGTTTACTGAAGCTTTCTTT. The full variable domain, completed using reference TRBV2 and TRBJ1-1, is EPEVTQTPSHQVTQMGQEVILRCVPISNHLYFYWYRQILGQKVEFLVSFYNNEISEKSEIFDDQFSVERPDGSNFTLKIRSTKLEDSAMYFCASSAIQGAFTEAFFGQGTRLTVV.

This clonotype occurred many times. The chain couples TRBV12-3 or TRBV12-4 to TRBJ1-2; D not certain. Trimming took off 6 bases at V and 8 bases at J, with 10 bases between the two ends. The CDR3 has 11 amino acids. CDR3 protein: CASSYRLGYTF. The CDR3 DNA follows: TGTGCCAGCAGCTACAGATTGGGCTACACCTTC.

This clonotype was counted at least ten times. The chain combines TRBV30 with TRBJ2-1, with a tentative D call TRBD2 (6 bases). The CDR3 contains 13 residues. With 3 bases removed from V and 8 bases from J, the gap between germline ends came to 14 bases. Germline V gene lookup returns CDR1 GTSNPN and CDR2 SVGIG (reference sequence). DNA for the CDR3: TGTGCCTGGAGCCGTGGGGGGTTTTATGAGCAGTTCTTC. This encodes CAWSRGGFYEQFF.

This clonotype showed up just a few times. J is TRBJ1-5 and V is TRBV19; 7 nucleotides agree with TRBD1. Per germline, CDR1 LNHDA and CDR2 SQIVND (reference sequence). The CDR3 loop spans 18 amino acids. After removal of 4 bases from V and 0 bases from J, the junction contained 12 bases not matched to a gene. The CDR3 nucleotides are TGTGCCAGTAGTACCCCCCGGGACAGCGTGAATAGCAATCAGCCCCAGCATTTT. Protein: CASSTPRDSVNSNQPQHF. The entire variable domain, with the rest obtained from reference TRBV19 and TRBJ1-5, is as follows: DGGITQSPKYLFRKEGQNVTLSCEQNLNHDAMYWYRQDPGQGLRLIYYSQIVNDFQKGDIAEGYSVSREKKESFPLTVTSAQKNPTAFYLCASSTPRDSVNSNQPQHFGDGTRLSIL.

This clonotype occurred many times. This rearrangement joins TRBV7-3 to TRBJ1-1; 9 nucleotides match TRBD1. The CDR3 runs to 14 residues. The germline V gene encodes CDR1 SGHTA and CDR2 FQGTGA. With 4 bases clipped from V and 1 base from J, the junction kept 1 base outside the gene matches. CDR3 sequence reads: CASSSQGANTEAFF. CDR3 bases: TGTGCCAGCAGCTCACAGGGGGCGAACACTGAAGCTTTCTTT.

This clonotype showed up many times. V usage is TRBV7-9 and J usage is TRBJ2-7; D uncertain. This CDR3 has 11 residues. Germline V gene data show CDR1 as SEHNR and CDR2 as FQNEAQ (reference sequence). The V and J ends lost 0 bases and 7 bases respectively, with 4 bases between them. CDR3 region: CASSLAFEQYF. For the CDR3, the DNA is TGTGCCAGCAGCTTAGCTTTTGAGCAGTACTTC.

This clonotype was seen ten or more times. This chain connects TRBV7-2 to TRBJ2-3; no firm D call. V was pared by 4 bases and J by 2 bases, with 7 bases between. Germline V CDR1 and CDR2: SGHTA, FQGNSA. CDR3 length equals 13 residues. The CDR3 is CASSSHPTDTQYF. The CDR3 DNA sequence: TGTGCCAGCAGCTCCCATCCCACAGATACGCAGTATTTT.

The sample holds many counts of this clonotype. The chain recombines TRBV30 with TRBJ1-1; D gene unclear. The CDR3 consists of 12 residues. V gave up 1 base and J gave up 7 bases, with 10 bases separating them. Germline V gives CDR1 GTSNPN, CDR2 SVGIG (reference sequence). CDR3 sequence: CAWSAPIVEAFF. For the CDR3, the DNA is TGTGCCTGGAGTGCCCCCATTGTTGAAGCTTTCTTT.

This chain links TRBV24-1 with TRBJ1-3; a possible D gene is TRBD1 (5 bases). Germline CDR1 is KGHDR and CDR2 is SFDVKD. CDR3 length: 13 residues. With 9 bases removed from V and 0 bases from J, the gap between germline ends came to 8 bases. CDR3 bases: TGTGCCACCGGGGGGACCTCTGGAAACACCATATATTTT. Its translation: CATGGTSGNTIYF.

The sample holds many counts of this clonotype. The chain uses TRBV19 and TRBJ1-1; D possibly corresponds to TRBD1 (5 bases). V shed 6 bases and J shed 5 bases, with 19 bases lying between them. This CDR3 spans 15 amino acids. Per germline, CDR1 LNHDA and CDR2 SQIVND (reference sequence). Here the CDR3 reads CASSPLWQGETEAFF. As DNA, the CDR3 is TGTGCCAGTAGCCCCTTGTGGCAGGGTGAAACTGAAGCTTTCTTT.

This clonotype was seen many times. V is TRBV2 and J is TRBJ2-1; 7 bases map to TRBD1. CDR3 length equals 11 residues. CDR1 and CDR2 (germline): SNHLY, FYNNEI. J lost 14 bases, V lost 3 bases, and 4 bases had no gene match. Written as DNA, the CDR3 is TGTGCCAGCAGTGATGACAGGGTTGAGTTCTTC. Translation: CASSDDRVEFF.

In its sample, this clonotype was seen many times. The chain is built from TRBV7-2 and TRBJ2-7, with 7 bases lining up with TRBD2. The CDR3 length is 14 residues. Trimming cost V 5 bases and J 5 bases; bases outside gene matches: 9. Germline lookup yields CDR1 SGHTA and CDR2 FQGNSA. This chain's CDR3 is CASSVHDGGNEQYF. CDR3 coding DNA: TGTGCCAGCAGCGTTCACGACGGGGGGAACGAGCAGTACTTC.

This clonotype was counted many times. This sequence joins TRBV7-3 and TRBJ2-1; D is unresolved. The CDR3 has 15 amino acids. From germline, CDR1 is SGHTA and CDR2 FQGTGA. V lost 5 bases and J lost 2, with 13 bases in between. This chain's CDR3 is CASSTHSNTYNEQFF. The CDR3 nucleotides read TGTGCCAGCAGCACCCATTCAAATACCTACAATGAGCAGTTCTTC.

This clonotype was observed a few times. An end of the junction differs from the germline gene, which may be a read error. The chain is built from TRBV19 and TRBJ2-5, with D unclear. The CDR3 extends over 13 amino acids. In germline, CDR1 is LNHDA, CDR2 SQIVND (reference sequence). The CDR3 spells CASSPRKQEAQYF. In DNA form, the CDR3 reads TGTGCCAGTAGTCCCCGAAAACAAGAGGCCCAGTACTTC.

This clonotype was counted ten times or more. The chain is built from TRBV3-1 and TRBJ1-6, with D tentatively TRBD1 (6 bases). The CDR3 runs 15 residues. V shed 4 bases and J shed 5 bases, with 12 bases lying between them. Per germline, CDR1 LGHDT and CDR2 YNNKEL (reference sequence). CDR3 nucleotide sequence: TGTGCCAGCAGCCTCTCGCAGGGGAATAATTCACCCCTCCACTTT. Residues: CASSLSQGNNSPLHF.

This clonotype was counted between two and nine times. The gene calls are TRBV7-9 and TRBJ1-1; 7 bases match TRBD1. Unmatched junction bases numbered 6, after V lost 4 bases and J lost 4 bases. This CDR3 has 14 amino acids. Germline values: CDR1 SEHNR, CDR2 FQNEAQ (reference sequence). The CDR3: CASSSYRGTTEAFF. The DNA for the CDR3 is TGTGCCAGCAGCTCTTACAGGGGTACCACTGAAGCTTTCTTT.

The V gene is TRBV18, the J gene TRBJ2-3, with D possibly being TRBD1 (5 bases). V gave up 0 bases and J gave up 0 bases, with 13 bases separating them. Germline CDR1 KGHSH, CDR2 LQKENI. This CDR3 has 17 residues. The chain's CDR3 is CASSPPFEGQSTDTQYF. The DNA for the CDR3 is TGTGCCAGCTCACCACCTTTTGAAGGACAAAGCACAGATACGCAGTATTTT. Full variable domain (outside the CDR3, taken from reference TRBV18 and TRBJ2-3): NAGVMQNPRHLVRRRGQEARLRCSPMKGHSHVYWYRQLPEEGLKFMVYLQKENIIDESGMPKERFSAEFPKEGPSILRIQQVVRGDSAAYFCASSPPFEGQSTDTQYFGPGTRLTVL.

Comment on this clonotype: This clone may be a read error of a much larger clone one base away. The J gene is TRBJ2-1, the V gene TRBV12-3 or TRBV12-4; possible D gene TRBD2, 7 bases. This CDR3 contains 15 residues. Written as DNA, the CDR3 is TGTGCCACCCACCCCGAGGGGGGGGCCTACAATGAGCAGCTCTTC. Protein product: CATHPEGGAYNEQLF.